The next 20 T cell receptor beta chains were all read from a single sample in a study of blood T cell repertoires in COVID-19. Assay used: immunoSEQ multiplex PCR; TCRdb lists only in-frame clones, some missing. The table has 150,000 or so clones, over 80% seen once. Sequences were obtained from peripheral blood. These receptors were obtained from a man older than 75 with acute or convalescent COVID-19.

The rearrangement joins TRBV28 to TRBJ1-2, with a tentative D call TRBD1 (6 bases). The V gene's germline CDR1 is MDHEN and CDR2 SYDVKM. This CDR3 has 16 residues. Trimming cost V 6 bases and J 4 bases, with 21 bases left between them. For the CDR3, the DNA is TGTGCCAGCAGCAATGCCCTGGACAGCGATCTCTATGGCTACACCTTC. Encoded protein: CASSNALDSDLYGYTF.

The chain joins TRBV7-3 to TRBJ2-1; D is perhaps TRBD2 (7 bases). The CDR3 spans 17 residues. V was trimmed by 0 bases and J by 5 bases, leaving 17 bases between them. Germline assignment: CDR1 SGHTA and CDR2 FQGTGA. Written as DNA, the CDR3 is TGTGCCAGCAGCTTAACAGCCAAAACAGGGAGGGACAATGAGCAGTTCTTC. As protein: CASSLTAKTGRDNEQFF.

This clone was found a few times. This chain connects TRBV11-2 to TRBJ1-1, with 10 positions matching TRBD1. This CDR3 contains 14 residues. V shed 5 bases and J 10 bases; nucleotides not matched to a gene: 10. From germline, CDR1 is SGHAT and CDR2 FQNNGV. In DNA, the CDR3 is TGTGCCAGCAGCCTTGAAAGGGACAGGGGAGCAGCTTTCTTT. Its protein is CASSLERDRGAAFF.

This clone was counted a single time. The chain uses TRBV11-3 and TRBJ2-3, with a possible D match to TRBD2 (5 bases). Per germline, CDR1 SGHNT and CDR2 YENEEA. This CDR3 is built from 14 residues. The V end lost 2 bases, the J end lost 2 bases, and 8 bases lay between the germline ends. In DNA, the CDR3 is TGTGCCAGCAGCTTAAGCGGTTTCACAGATACGCAGTATTTT. Translated: CASSLSGFTDTQYF.

The V and J genes are TRBV24-1 and TRBJ1-5; tentative D call: TRBD1 (5 bases). Germline CDR1 and CDR2: KGHDR and SFDVKD. There are 15 residues in the CDR3. Deletions cut 4 bases from V and 4 bases from J, with 13 bases between. CDR3 coding DNA: TGTGCCACCAGTGAACAGGCGGGGGATAATCAGCCCCAGCATTTT. It specifies CATSEQAGDNQPQHF.

This chain connects TRBV9 to TRBJ1-1; TRBD1 agrees at 10 bases. The CDR3 is made up of 14 amino acids. The junction had 2 bases not matched to a gene; V was cut back by 0 bases and J by 6 bases. Germline CDR1 SGDLS, CDR2 YYNGEE. CDR3 bases: TGTGCCAGCAGCGTAGACGGACAGGGGGCTGAAGCTTTCTTT. Translated: CASSVDGQGAEAFF. The whole variable domain, filled in from reference TRBV9 and TRBJ1-1, reads DSGVTQTPKHLITATGQRVTLRCSPRSGDLSVYWYQQSLDQGLQFLIQYYNGEERAKGNILERFSAQQFPDLHSELNLSSLELGDSALYFCASSVDGQGAEAFFGQGTRLTVV.

This rearrangement joins TRBV7-2 to TRBJ2-1, with D perhaps TRBD2 (5 bases). Trimming cost V 5 bases and J 0 bases, with 14 bases left between them. Germline V gene lookup returns CDR1 SGHTA and CDR2 FQGNSA. The CDR3 contains 16 residues. CDR3 loop: CASSRRLGSSYNEQFF. In nucleotides, the CDR3 is TGTGCCAGCAGCCGCCGACTTGGGAGCTCCTACAATGAGCAGTTCTTC.

This clone appeared a single time. The chain has TRBV19 and TRBJ2-3; the match to TRBD2 covers 8 bases. The CDR3 has 18 amino acids. From germline, CDR1 is LNHDA and CDR2 SQIVND (reference sequence). Trimming took 4 bases from V and 2 from J; bases not matched to a gene: 14. CDR3 loop: CASSNPPGLAGLTDTQYF. The CDR3 nucleotides read TGTGCCAGTAGTAACCCGCCGGGGCTAGCGGGTCTCACAGATACGCAGTATTTT.

This chain joins TRBV27 and TRBJ1-5; D is ambiguous. Germline V gene lookup returns CDR1 MNHEY and CDR2 SMNVEV (reference sequence). CDR3 length: 12 residues. V was pared by 6 bases and J by 7 bases, with 10 bases between. The CDR3 protein is CASSYSGQPQHF. The DNA of the CDR3 is TGTGCCAGCAGCTACAGCGGGCAGCCCCAGCATTTT.

This chain uses TRBV5-6 with TRBJ1-3, with 8 bases lining up with TRBD1. Unmatched junction bases numbered 0, after V lost 4 bases and J lost 3 bases. The CDR3 runs to 13 residues. Looked up from germline, CDR1 is SGHDT and CDR2 is YYEEEE. The CDR3, as DNA: TGTGCCAGCAGCGACAGGGGTGGAAACACCATATATTTT. Translated: CASSDRGGNTIYF. Based on the CDR3 plus reference TRBV5-6 and TRBJ1-3, the full variable domain is DAGVTQSPTHLIKTRGQQVTLRCSPKSGHDTVSWYQQALGQGPQFIFQYYEEEERQRGNFPDRFSGHQFPNYSSELNVNALLLGDSALYLCASSDRGGNTIYFGEGSWLTVV.

The chain joins TRBV5-1 to TRBJ1-1, with 7 bases lining up with TRBD1. The CDR3 length is 14 residues. Germline CDR1 is SGHRS and CDR2 is YFSETQ. V shed 2 bases, J shed 5 bases, and the junction held 6 bases outside the gene matches. DNA for the CDR3: TGCGCCAGCAGCTTCCAAACAGGGGAGACTGAAGCTTTCTTT. Translated: CASSFQTGETEAFF. Complete variable domain (other parts from reference TRBV5-1 and TRBJ1-1): KAGVTQTPRYLIKTRGQQVTLSCSPISGHRSVSWYQQTPGQGLQFLFEYFSETQRNKGNFPGRFSGRQFSNSRSEMNVSTLELGDSALYLCASSFQTGETEAFFGQGTRLTVV.

J is TRBJ2-7 and V is TRBV3-1 (or the pseudogene TRBV3-2); unclear D gene. This CDR3 has 12 amino acids. Trimming removed 3 bases at V and 6 bases at J, with 9 bases between. The V gene's germline CDR1 is LGHDT and CDR2 YNNKEL (reference sequence). CDR3 in amino acids: CASSQTQTEQYF. The CDR3 DNA sequence: TGTGCCAGCAGCCAGACACAAACCGAGCAGTACTTC.

V usage is TRBV30 and J usage is TRBJ1-4; D may be TRBD1 (5 bases). The germline V gene encodes CDR1 GTSNPN and CDR2 SVGIG (reference sequence). V gave up 4 bases and J gave up 7 bases, with 19 bases separating them. The CDR3 has 15 residues. The CDR3 sequence is CAWMAPGQGGEKLFF. Here the CDR3 DNA reads TGTGCCTGGATGGCCCCCGGGCAGGGCGGTGAAAAACTGTTTTTT. The whole variable domain, remainder taken from reference TRBV30 and TRBJ1-4, is SQTIHQWPATLVQPVGSPLSLECTVEGTSNPNLYWYRQAAGRGLQLLFYSVGIGQISSEVPQNLSASRPQDRQFILSSKKLLLSDSGFYLCAWMAPGQGGEKLFFGSGTQLSVL.

This clone has a single count. The chain is built from TRBV12-3 or TRBV12-4 and TRBJ2-7; 8 bases are a match to TRBD2. The ends lost 3 bases at V and 3 bases at J; junction bases unmatched: 1. There are 13 residues in the CDR3. The CDR3 DNA follows: TGTGCCAGCAGTTTCGGGGGGGGCTACGAGCAGTACTTC. Its protein product is CASSFGGGYEQYF.

The chain has TRBV3-1 (or the pseudogene TRBV3-2) and TRBJ2-3; no clear D gene. This CDR3 is 13 amino acids long. V lost 1 base and J 5 bases, leaving 7 bases between the germline ends. Germline values: CDR1 LGHDT, CDR2 YNNKEL (reference sequence). CDR3 in amino acids: CASSQVPGDTQYF. The CDR3 bases are TGTGCCAGCAGCCAAGTACCGGGAGATACGCAGTATTTT.

This clone was counted only a few times. This chain joins TRBV19 and TRBJ2-1; D is perhaps TRBD2 (5 bases). This CDR3 has 14 residues. Germline CDR1 and CDR2: LNHDA and SQIVND (reference sequence). The V end lost 1 base, the J end lost 10 bases, and 14 bases lay between the germline ends. CDR3 loop: CASSIAAAGMEQFF. CDR3 nucleotide sequence: TGTGCCAGTAGTATAGCCGCAGCCGGGATGGAGCAGTTCTTC.

This chain connects TRBV3-1 (or the pseudogene TRBV3-2) to TRBJ2-5; TRBD1 aligns across 7 bases. Looked up from germline, CDR1 is LGHDT and CDR2 is YNNKEL (reference sequence). V lost 3 bases and J lost 5; bases outside the gene matches: 15. This CDR3 has 17 amino acids. CDR3 in DNA: TGTGCCAGCAGCCACGCCATACAGGGGCCGGGATTGGAGACCCAGTACTTC. Translation gives CASSHAIQGPGLETQYF.

This clone has a handful of counts. The J gene is TRBJ2-6, the V gene TRBV6-5; possibly TRBD2 for D (6 bases). V was pared by 6 bases and J by 3 bases, with 12 bases between. Germline V CDR1 and CDR2: MNHEY, SVGAGI. This CDR3 comprises 15 residues. CDR3 nucleotides: TGTGCCAGCAGCCGGGAGTCGGGTGGGGCCAACGTCCTGACTTTC. Translation: CASSRESGGANVLTF.

This clone was observed a single time. The chain recombines TRBV7-2 with TRBJ2-2, with a possible D match to TRBD2 (6 bases). Germline V gene data show CDR1 as SGHTA and CDR2 as FQGNSA. The CDR3 spans 16 residues. Trimming removed 0 bases from V and 2 bases from J, with 10 bases in between. The CDR3, as DNA: TGTGCCAGCAGCTTAGCGCGGGGAGTTAACACCGGGGAGCTGTTTTTT. It specifies CASSLARGVNTGELFF.

The sample holds a few counts of this clone. The chain is built from TRBV6-5 and TRBJ1-2; 7 bases fit TRBD1. The ends lost 6 bases at V and 6 bases at J; junction bases unmatched: 10. The CDR3 is made up of 14 amino acids. Germline V lookup: CDR1 MNHEY, CDR2 SVGAGI. Here the CDR3 DNA reads TGTGCCAGCAGACTCGCCGGGACAGCGCATGGCTACACCTTC. It translates to CASRLAGTAHGYTF.